The T cell receptor beta chain described here comes from a study of T cell repertoires in cytomegalovirus infection. Study overall: Use of recently identified HLA-C-restricted and well-studied HLA-B-restricted CMV epitopes was part of the study. Matching HLA type and CMV infection were both indicated by public TCR beta signatures.

TCRdb fed the reads into MiXCR, producing one record per CDR3 protein. Of roughly 860,000 distinct CDR3 sequences in the sample, about 33% were seen once. Worth noting for this clonotype: Its cognate antigen is unknown.

CDR3 size: 18 residues. The V segment lost 6 bases and the J segment 3 bases; nucleotides outside the gene matches: 16. Germline V CDR1 and CDR2: MNHEY, SVGEGT. Study-wide results and caveats: The cumulative frequency of public TCR beta families distinguished individuals who carried CMV together with the relevant HLA. It was HLA-C-restricted CMV-specific TCR beta clonotypes that dominated the response ex vivo.

The chain links TRBV6-2 or TRBV6-3 to TRBJ2-1, with 8 bases that match TRBD2. This sequence was found in a human donor in good health (CMV status not recorded). Some clones in this sample may be carry-over from other donors' samples. Sequenced material: cultured CD8+ T cells from PBMCs, taken from culture after CMV antigen stimulation. Here the CDR3 DNA reads TGTGCCAGCAGATCCCGCTTTTGGAGCGGGGGACTCTACAATGAGCAGTTCTTC. Protein sequence: CASRSRFWSGGLYNEQFF.